The table lists the clone carrying this TCR beta chain with a count of one. The sample belongs to a study of blood T cell repertoires in COVID-19. Study as a whole: PBMCs, B-cell-depleted T cells, or T cells provided the cDNA or gDNA that made up the material.

Original analysis: Reference gene primer amplification gave nucleated cell count estimates. Libraries were prepared by immunoSEQ multiplex PCR; TCRdb keeps only in-frame clonotypes and omits some of them. V, J and clone size are those of that table, while D and trimming were read from the DNA. This table has 35,000 to 50,000 clones, approximately 90% appearing once. This CDR3 has 16 residues. The V and J ends lost 7 bases and 8 bases, in that order; junction bases with no gene match: 19. CDR1 is SGHRS and CDR2 is YFSETQ in the germline V gene. Input material: peripheral blood. The sequence derives from a man in his 70s with active COVID-19. The chain has TRBV5-1 and TRBJ2-3, with 7 bases aligning to TRBD2. CDR3 amino acids: CASFGDGPEGGGTQYF. As DNA, the CDR3 is TGCGCCAGCTTCGGGGACGGGCCAGAAGGCGGGGGTACGCAGTATTTT.